These T cell receptor beta chains were read from a single sample in a study of OX40 agonist ivuxolimab in advanced cancers. The assay was immunoSEQ multiplex PCR, and TCRdb's table has in-frame clones only and misses some. The sample has 20,000 to 30,000 clones; under 85% are singletons. Sequenced material: CD4+ or CD8+ T cells sorted from blood, taken in a trial of the OX40 agonist ivuxolimab. Every receptor here comes from an adult with an advanced solid tumor such as melanoma, head and neck, liver or kidney cancer. CDR3s include the opening cysteine and the closing phenylalanine or tryptophan. For some rows the clone size is stated as once, few or many, or as a class when expanded; others skip it.

v_call	j_call	clone_size	cdr3_length	cdr3_aa
TRBV11-2	TRBJ2-7	-	17	CASSLSVSGTRSYEQYF
TRBV9	TRBJ1-3	-	15	CASSAGTGSGNTIYF
TRBV5-1	TRBJ2-1	once	16	CASSPGLASTYNEQFF
TRBV7-6	TRBJ1-2	-	19	CASSLAPPGLTLGHYGYTF
TRBV18	TRBJ2-5	-	15	CASSPPLAGGETQYF
TRBV28	TRBJ1-1	-	16	CASSLWDSGRDTEAFF
TRBV27	TRBJ2-3	-	15	CASKRQVGGTDTQYF
TRBV12-1	TRBJ1-5	-	12	CATPGAHQPQHF
TRBV6-5	TRBJ2-1	-	12	CASSPDRDEQFF
TRBV7-6	TRBJ2-2	-	16	CASSLISGENTGELFF
TRBV27	TRBJ1-1	-	15	CASSSNNRGLIEAFF
TRBV7-9	TRBJ1-5	few	14	CASSRQGSNQPQHF
TRBV19	TRBJ2-7	-	15	CASSIPGQGTYEQYF
TRBV4-1	TRBJ1-3	-	17	CASSPSGQRGPGNTIYF
TRBV18	TRBJ2-7	-	13	CASSPPGGNEQYF
TRBV27	TRBJ2-3	-	19	CASSFLPSVQGTRRRYAVF
TRBV10-3	TRBJ1-1	-	14	CAISVGATGSEAFF
TRBV29-1	TRBJ2-1	-	12	CSVDTSSNEQFF
TRBV27	TRBJ1-1	-	13	CASSLLGHTEAFF
TRBV28	TRBJ2-7	-	14	CASRGAGGTYEQYF
TRBV6-5	TRBJ1-2	-	13	CASSYEGLYGYTF
TRBV19	TRBJ1-1	-	13	CASSMSGYGEAFF
TRBV25-1	TRBJ2-5	-	12	CASSGLQETQYF
TRBV27	TRBJ2-7	-	15	CASHWSGGPTYEQYF
TRBV6-5	TRBJ2-1	-	15	CASSYLAGGYNEQFF
TRBV4-2	TRBJ2-1	-	15	CASSQVASSYNEQFF
TRBV7-9	TRBJ1-6	-	16	CASSLYSSRYNSPLHF
TRBV27	TRBJ1-2	-	15	CASRPKLGTGGGYTF
TRBV29-1	TRBJ2-3	-	14	CSVEERGGTDTQYF
TRBV11-2	TRBJ1-4	-	13	CASSSPRTEKLFF
TRBV5-8	TRBJ2-5	-	15	CASSLGARGQETQYF
TRBV6-6	TRBJ1-5	few	13	CASSPGTNQPQHF
TRBV19	TRBJ1-3	-	16	CASSISGGLSGNTIYF
TRBV19	TRBJ1-5	once	15	CASKSGRISNQPQHF
TRBV7-2	TRBJ2-7	-	12	CASRSLEFDGYF
TRBV5-1	TRBJ2-5	-	15	CASSLEPGLAGLKYF
TRBV28	TRBJ1-5	-	11	CASSFDQPQHF
TRBV6-1	TRBJ1-3	once	14	CASRKDREGNTIYF
TRBV5-6	TRBJ2-7	once	14	CASSPGTTSYEQYF
TRBV7-6	TRBJ1-1	-	14	CASSLAPGGNEAFF
TRBV6-1	TRBJ2-2	-	14	CASSGLADTGELFF
TRBV7-2	TRBJ1-4	-	14	CASSRGGTNEKLFF
TRBV2	TRBJ1-2	-	13	CASSGERGYGYTF
TRBV6-5	TRBJ1-1	-	15	CASTHLRDRVTEAFF
TRBV6-5	TRBJ1-2	-	14	CASSYSGTGILFTF
TRBV5-1	TRBJ2-2	-	14	CASRPGTGFGELFF
TRBV25-1	TRBJ1-2	-	16	CASSEYFGDRGFGYTF
TRBV6-1	TRBJ2-5	few	15	CASSGLTGNQETQYF
TRBV6-6	TRBJ1-6	-	16	CASSYGGQSPNSPLHF
TRBV4-2	TRBJ1-1	-	16	CASSHPADLRDTEAFF
TRBV28	TRBJ2-3	-	16	CASSFTGAASTDTQYF
TRBV7-2	TRBJ2-7	few	16	CASRQSRGTDPYEQYF
TRBV27	TRBJ2-5	-	13	CASGRTAEETQYF